Each of the 28 T cell receptor beta chains below was sequenced from the same sample in a study of CD8 T cells in ankylosing spondylitis (TCRdb year 2017). Libraries were prepared through 5' RACE. This sample was sequenced with an Illumina HiSeq 2500. TCRdb took the public reads, trimmed them with fastp at Q25, ran MiXCR for clone calling and kept in-frame beta chains. Every CDR3 protein is listed once, alongside the most common genes and DNA of its rows. The table for this sample lists 200,000 or so distinct CDR3 sequences; 13% of them were counted only once. The ten largest clonotypes hold 9.5% to 12% of the sample. Sequencing was performed on blood, either unsorted or a sorted T cell fraction (not recorded which). These receptors were obtained from a female donor with ankylosing spondylitis or in good health (not recorded which).

This clonotype was seen a handful of times. The V gene is TRBV20-1, the J gene TRBJ2-5, with 7 bases fitting TRBD1. The CDR3 spans 14 residues. Germline assignment: CDR1 DFQATT and CDR2 SNEGSKA (reference sequence). The J segment lost 5 bases and the V segment lost 3 bases, leaving 9 bases of the junction unmatched. Written as DNA, the CDR3 is TGCAGTGCTAGCCCGGGACAGTTACCGGAGACCCAGTACTTC. This gives the protein CSASPGQLPETQYF.

This clonotype was recorded at least ten times. This rearrangement joins TRBV4-2 to TRBJ2-2; D is undetermined. In germline, CDR1 is LGHNA, CDR2 YNFKEQ. V lost 5 bases, J lost 2 bases, and 9 bases lay in between. The CDR3 contains 14 residues. Written as DNA, the CDR3 is TGTGCCAGCAGCGACGACTCAAACACCGGGGAGCTGTTTTTT. Translated, it gives CASSDDSNTGELFF.

This clonotype has a count of ten or more. This sequence joins TRBV4-2 and TRBJ2-7, with 11 positions matching TRBD2. From germline, CDR1 is LGHNA and CDR2 YNFKEQ. CDR3 size: 15 residues. The junction had 5 bases not matched to a gene; V was cut back by 4 bases and J by 3 bases. Written as DNA, the CDR3 is TGTGCCAGCAGCCCGTTGACTAGCGGGGTCTACGAGCAGTACTTC. Its translation: CASSPLTSGVYEQYF.

This clonotype was observed a few times. This rearrangement joins TRBV20-1 to TRBJ2-7, with 12 bases lining up with TRBD2. This CDR3 region has 15 residues. J lost 6 bases, V lost 3 bases, and 9 bases had no gene match. Germline assignment: CDR1 DFQATT and CDR2 SNEGSKA (reference sequence). CDR3 sequence: CSASVRTSGNLEQYF. Here the CDR3 DNA reads TGCAGTGCTAGTGTTAGGACTAGCGGGAATCTCGAGCAGTACTTC.

This clonotype has only a few counts. The chain carries TRBV20-1 and TRBJ2-1, with 7 bases matching TRBD2. Germline CDR1 DFQATT, CDR2 SNEGSKA (reference sequence). The CDR3 length is 15 residues. V trimming: 5 bases; J trimming: 7 bases; junction bases outside the gene matches: 14. The CDR3 sequence is CSAPRGAGVGNEQFF. The CDR3 DNA follows: TGCAGTGCTCCAAGAGGGGCGGGAGTGGGGAATGAGCAGTTCTTC.

Ten or more counts support this clonotype. The gene calls are TRBV12-3 or TRBV12-4 and TRBJ2-1, with D possibly TRBD2 on 5 matching bases. This CDR3 region has 12 residues. Trimming removed 8 bases from V and 1 base from J, with 6 bases in between. CDR3 residues: CASQRSYNEQFF. As DNA, the CDR3 is TGTGCCAGCCAGCGGTCCTACAATGAGCAGTTCTTC.

This clonotype was detected many times. The CDR3 DNA reads as TGTGCCAGCAGCCAAGGTTCTAGGGGGACCGTGAACACTGAAGCTTTCTTT. Protein: CASSQGSRGTVNTEAFF. The rearrangement joins TRBV3-1 to TRBJ1-1, with D tentatively TRBD1 (6 bases). The CDR3 spans 17 residues. Germline CDR1 LGHDT, CDR2 YNNKEL (reference sequence). V lost 1 base and J lost 0, with 15 bases in between.

The count of this clonotype is one. A much larger clone is a single base away; this may be a read error. The chain carries TRBV27 and TRBJ1-5; no clear D gene. Trimming stripped 2 bases from V and 0 bases from J, with 8 bases between. Looked up from germline, CDR1 is MNHEY and CDR2 is SMNVEV (reference sequence). CDR3 length equals 15 residues. The CDR3 nucleotides are TGTGCCAGCAGTTTAGACGGGAATAGCAATCAGCCCCAGCATTTT. Encoded protein: CASSLDGNSNQPQHF.

Many counts were recorded for this clonotype. V is TRBV6-1 and J is TRBJ2-2; tentatively, D is TRBD1 (6 bases). The ends were cut back, 5 bases at V and 0 bases at J, with 7 bases in the middle. Germline V gene sequence: CDR1 MNHNS, CDR2 SASEGT. This CDR3 comprises 14 residues. This CDR3 is CASSRTANTGELFF. CDR3 DNA sequence: TGTGCCAGCAGTAGGACAGCGAACACCGGGGAGCTGTTTTTT.

This clonotype was recorded a few times. The genes are TRBV5-1 and TRBJ2-2, with D tentatively TRBD2 (6 bases). The germline CDR1 and CDR2 sequences are SGHRS and YFSETQ. CDR3 length equals 14 residues. V lost 4 bases, J lost 7 bases, and 14 bases lay in between. As DNA, the CDR3 is TGCGCCAGCAGCCCGGCCCCGGAGGGCGGGGAGCTGTTTTTT. Its protein product is CASSPAPEGGELFF.

With regard to this clonotype: A single base separates this from a much larger clone, so it may be a read error. J is TRBJ2-7 and V is TRBV20-1, with a possible D match to TRBD1 (5 bases). Per the germline V gene, CDR1 is DFQATT and CDR2 is SNEGSKA (reference sequence). With 5 bases removed from V and 5 bases from J, the gap between germline ends came to 16 bases. The CDR3 length is 13 residues. The CDR3 reads CSASRWGAHEQYF. The CDR3 bases are TGCAGTGCTTCTCGATGGGGCGCCCACGAGCAGTACTTC.

This clonotype occurred many times. The chain is built from TRBV7-9 and TRBJ1-1, with D unresolved. Germline CDR1 and CDR2: SEHNR and FQNEAQ (reference sequence). With 5 bases removed from V and 3 bases from J, the gap between germline ends came to 13 bases. The CDR3 loop spans 14 amino acids. The CDR3 bases are TGTGCCAGCAGCCCAAAAGGGTACGACACTGAAGCTTTCTTT. Its protein product is CASSPKGYDTEAFF.

This clonotype was recorded at least ten times. The chain is built from TRBV7-8 and TRBJ2-1; possibly TRBD1 for D (6 bases). There are 19 residues in the CDR3. V gave up 1 base and J gave up 3 bases, with 22 bases separating them. From germline, CDR1 is SGHVS and CDR2 FQNEAQ. CDR3 sequence: CASSLVGISRDTFYNEQFF. CDR3 in DNA: TGTGCCAGCAGCTTAGTGGGAATAAGCCGGGACACTTTCTACAATGAGCAGTTCTTC.

The gene calls are TRBV5-6 and TRBJ2-6, with 9 bases that match TRBD1. Losses at the gene ends were 6 bases for V and 0 bases for J; bases not matched to a gene: 10. CDR1 is SGHDT and CDR2 is YYEEEE in the germline V gene. The length of the CDR3 is 18 residues. The CDR3 spells CASTTTGGSVSGANVLTF. In nucleotides, the CDR3 is TGTGCCAGCACAACCACAGGGGGCTCTGTCTCTGGGGCCAACGTCCTGACTTTC.

This clonotype was seen ten or more times. Written as DNA, the CDR3 is TGTGCCAGCAGTTACTCGAGTCCTGGGGACAATTCACCCCTCCACTTT. It specifies CASSYSSPGDNSPLHF. The rearrangement links TRBV6-5 to TRBJ1-6, with D perhaps matching TRBD1 (5 bases). With 0 bases removed from V and 7 bases from J, the gap between germline ends came to 13 bases. In germline, CDR1 is MNHEY, CDR2 SVGAGI. CDR3 size: 16 residues.

This clonotype was observed many times. The CDR3: CSVKGNIIAEAFF. In DNA, the CDR3 is TGCAGCGTGAAGGGGAATATAATCGCTGAAGCTTTCTTT. V usage is TRBV29-1 and J usage is TRBJ1-1; D is possibly TRBD1 (5 bases). This CDR3 has 13 amino acids. The germline V and J ends were trimmed by 6 bases and 6 bases, with 17 bases remaining between them. The germline gives CDR1 SQVTM, CDR2 ANQGSEA.

Note on this clonotype: Since a much larger clone is just one base distant, this may be a read error. The chain employs TRBV28 and TRBJ2-7; a weak D match, TRBD2 (5 bases). Per germline, CDR1 MDHEN and CDR2 SYDVKM. The CDR3 is made up of 13 amino acids. CDR3 bases: TGTGCCAGCAGCCACCGCGGGCCCCACGACCAGTACTTC. It codes for CASSHRGPHDQYF.

The chain uses TRBV5-1 and TRBJ2-3, with 10 nucleotides matching TRBD1. J gave up 4 bases and V 4 bases, and 9 bases lay outside the gene matches. Germline V gene data show CDR1 as SGHRS and CDR2 as YFSETQ. CDR3 length equals 16 residues. The chain's CDR3 is CASSRGGTGAADTQYF. CDR3 DNA: TGCGCCAGCAGCCGCGGCGGGACAGGGGCAGCAGATACGCAGTATTTT. The complete variable domain, with remaining parts taken from reference TRBV5-1 and TRBJ2-3, reads KAGVTQTPRYLIKTRGQQVTLSCSPISGHRSVSWYQQTPGQGLQFLFEYFSETQRNKGNFPGRFSGRQFSNSRSEMNVSTLELGDSALYLCASSRGGTGAADTQYFGPGTRLTVL.

The rearrangement joins TRBV4-3 to TRBJ2-7; D is unclear. CDR3 length: 14 amino acids. CDR1 is LGHNA and CDR2 is YSLEER in the germline V gene. The V gene lost 0 bases and the J gene lost 2 bases, with 8 bases spanning the gap. CDR3 protein: CASSQDSGPYEQYF. The CDR3 bases are TGCGCCAGCAGCCAAGATTCGGGCCCCTACGAGCAGTACTTC.

Note on this clonotype: A much larger clone differs from this one at a single base, so this may be a read error. V gene TRBV28 combines with J gene TRBJ2-7; a possible D gene is TRBD1 (6 bases). Germline CDR1 reads MDHEN; CDR2 reads SYDVKM. The CDR3 consists of 12 residues. CDR3 protein: CVSGGLRQVEYF. CDR3 sequence (DNA): TGTGTCAGCGGCGGACTTCGACAGGTCGAGTACTTC.

There are many counts of this clonotype. The chain recombines TRBV20-1 with TRBJ2-1; no clear D gene. The CDR3 runs 12 residues. Per germline, CDR1 DFQATT and CDR2 SNEGSKA (reference sequence). Trimming took off 6 bases at V and 3 bases at J, with 9 bases between the two ends. The CDR3 region is CSAAGNYNEQFF. As DNA, the CDR3 is TGCAGTGCGGCAGGAAACTACAATGAGCAGTTCTTC.

This clonotype was observed many times. The chain has TRBV29-1 and TRBJ2-7; possibly TRBD2 for D (6 bases). The V and J ends lost 4 bases and 3 bases respectively, with 16 bases between them. Germline lookup yields CDR1 SQVTM and CDR2 ANQGSEA. This CDR3 comprises 14 residues. CDR3 amino acids: CSVGREGFNYEQYF. For the CDR3, the DNA is TGCAGCGTTGGGAGGGAAGGTTTTAACTACGAGCAGTACTTC.

In its sample, this clonotype was seen many times. The rearrangement uses TRBV15 and TRBJ1-4; tentatively, D is TRBD1 (5 bases). The V gene's germline CDR1 is LNHNV and CDR2 YYDKDF (reference sequence). Trimming left V 1 base short and J 0 bases short, with 9 bases between. There are 16 residues in the CDR3. The CDR3 sequence is CATSRGGRTTNEKLFF. CDR3 sequence (DNA): TGTGCCACCAGCAGAGGGGGACGCACAACTAATGAAAAACTGTTTTTT.

This clonotype appeared a few times. The chain employs TRBV6-1 and TRBJ2-2; D unclear. CDR1 and CDR2 (germline): MNHNS, SASEGT. This CDR3 is built from 15 residues. Trimming left V 3 bases short and J 1 base short, with 9 bases between. The CDR3 reads CASSEVVLNTGELFF. In nucleotides, the CDR3 is TGTGCCAGCAGTGAGGTCGTCCTGAACACCGGGGAGCTGTTTTTT.

V and J are TRBV19 and TRBJ1-5; TRBD1 matches at 7 bases. This CDR3 comprises 15 residues. The germline gives CDR1 LNHDA, CDR2 SQIVND (reference sequence). With 2 bases clipped from V and 1 base from J, the junction kept 2 bases outside the gene matches. The CDR3 is CASSIPTGSNQPQHF. The CDR3 DNA sequence: TGTGCCAGTAGTATACCGACAGGGAGCAATCAGCCCCAGCATTTT.

This clonotype was seen many times. The genes are TRBV12-3 or TRBV12-4 and TRBJ1-5; the D is unclear. The CDR3 covers 15 residues. Trimming stripped 7 bases from V and 0 bases from J, with 13 bases between. This CDR3 reads CASNRDHSSNQPQHF. CDR3 DNA sequence: TGTGCCAGCAACCGGGATCATAGTAGCAATCAGCCCCAGCATTTT.

A word on this clonotype: The junction and the germline gene differ at one end; a read error may be behind it. The chain joins TRBV7-9 to TRBJ1-4; D remains unclear. Germline-derived CDR1 and CDR2 are SEHNR and FQNEAQ (reference sequence). The length of the CDR3 is 12 residues. The CDR3 sequence is CASSLGNEKLLF. In nucleotides, the CDR3 is TGTGCCAGCAGCTTGGGGAATGAAAAACTGCTTTTT.

This clonotype was seen many times. The chain has TRBV24-1 and TRBJ2-1; 13 bases fit TRBD2. Germline CDR1 KGHDR, CDR2 SFDVKD. The CDR3 is 16 residues long. J lost 6 bases, V lost 4 bases, and 5 bases had no gene match. The CDR3 loop reads CATSDPLAGGGNEQFF. In nucleotides, the CDR3 is TGTGCCACCAGTGACCCACTAGCGGGAGGGGGCAATGAGCAGTTCTTC.